This TCR beta chain came from a study of blood T cell repertoires in COVID-19. Study in general: There were acute and convalescent COVID-19 samples, and they came from the United States, Italy and Spain. Sources were T cells, B-cell-depleted T cells, or PBMCs; the material itself was cDNA or gDNA.

Germline V CDR1 and CDR2: SNHLY, FYNNEI. The CDR3 extends over 12 amino acids. The junction had 2 bases not matched to a gene; V was cut back by 7 bases and J by 5 bases. Original analysis: It was from reference gene primer amplification that nucleated cell counts were estimated. Data came from immunoSEQ multiplex PCR; TCRdb stores just in-frame clones and leaves some out. V and J calls and clone size follow that table, whereas D and trimming were derived from the DNA. The table lists under 200,000 clones, roughly nine tenths of them singletons. This clone was seen only a few times. Sequencing was performed on peripheral blood. J is TRBJ1-2 and V is TRBV2; TRBD1 aligns across 9 bases. The clonotype comes from a man in his 70s with acute or convalescent COVID-19. For the CDR3, the DNA is TGTGCCAGCACCGGACAGGGGTATGGCTACACCTTC. Protein product: CASTGQGYGYTF.